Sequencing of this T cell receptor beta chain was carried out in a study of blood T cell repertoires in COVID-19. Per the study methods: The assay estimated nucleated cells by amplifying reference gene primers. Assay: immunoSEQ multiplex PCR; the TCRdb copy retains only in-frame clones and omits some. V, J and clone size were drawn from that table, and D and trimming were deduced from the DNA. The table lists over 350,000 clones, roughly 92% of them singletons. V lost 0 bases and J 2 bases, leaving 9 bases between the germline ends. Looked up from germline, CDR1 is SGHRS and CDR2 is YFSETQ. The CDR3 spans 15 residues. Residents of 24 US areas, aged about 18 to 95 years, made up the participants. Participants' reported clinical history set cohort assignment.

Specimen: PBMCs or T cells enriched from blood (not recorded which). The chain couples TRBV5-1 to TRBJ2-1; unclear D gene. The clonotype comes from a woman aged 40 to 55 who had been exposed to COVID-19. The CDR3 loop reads CASSLVASTYNEQFF. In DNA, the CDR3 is TGCGCCAGCAGCTTGGTAGCTTCAACCTACAATGAGCAGTTCTTC.